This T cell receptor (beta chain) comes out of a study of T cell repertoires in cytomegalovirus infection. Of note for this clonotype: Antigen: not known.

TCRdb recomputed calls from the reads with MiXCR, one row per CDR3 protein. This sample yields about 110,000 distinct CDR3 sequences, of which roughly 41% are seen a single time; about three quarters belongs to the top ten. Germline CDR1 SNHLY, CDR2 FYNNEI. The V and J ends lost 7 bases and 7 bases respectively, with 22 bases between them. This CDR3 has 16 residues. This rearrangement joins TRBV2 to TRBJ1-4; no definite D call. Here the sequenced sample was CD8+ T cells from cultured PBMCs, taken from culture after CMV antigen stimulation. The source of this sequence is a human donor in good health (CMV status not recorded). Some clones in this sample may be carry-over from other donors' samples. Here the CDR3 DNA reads TGTGCCAGCACCCCCGCGGAGGGCCCGGGGAGTGAAAAACTGTTTTTT. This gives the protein CASTPAEGPGSEKLFF.